A single sample is the source of the 20 T cell receptor beta chains below, sequenced in a study of T cell changes during pregnancy in multiple sclerosis. Assay used: immunoSEQ multiplex PCR; TCRdb lists only in-frame clones, some missing. In the table there are approximately 92,000 clones, 92% of which are singletons. This sample comprised peripheral blood, obtained in the first trimester of pregnancy. The receptors shown here come from a female donor with multiple sclerosis, enrolled in a pregnancy study.

The J gene is TRBJ1-3, the V gene TRBV4-3; D is undetermined. Trimming took off 0 bases at V and 0 bases at J, with 15 bases between the two ends. The CDR3 totals 18 residues. Germline V gene lookup returns CDR1 LGHNA and CDR2 YSLEER. The CDR3 loop reads CASSQDPSPTISGNTIYF. CDR3 nucleotides: TGCGCCAGCAGCCAAGATCCTTCCCCCACAATCTCTGGAAACACCATATATTTT.

The CDR3 sequence is CASSPTESVPQGTQYF. The CDR3 nucleotides read TGTGCCAGCTCACCAACGGAGTCCGTCCCGCAGGGTACGCAGTATTTT. V usage is TRBV18 and J usage is TRBJ2-3; TRBD1 might be the D (5 bases). The CDR3 runs 16 residues. Trimming removed 2 bases from V and 8 bases from J, with 20 bases in between. The germline V gene has CDR1 KGHSH and CDR2 LQKENI. Full variable domain (remainder filled in from reference TRBV18 and TRBJ2-3): NAGVMQNPRHLVRRRGQEARLRCSPMKGHSHVYWYRQLPEEGLKFMVYLQKENIIDESGMPKERFSAEFPKEGPSILRIQQVVRGDSAAYFCASSPTESVPQGTQYFGPGTRLTVL.

CDR3 bases: TGTGCCAGCAGTCCCCTTAATGAAAAACTGTTTTTT. Translating it yields CASSPLNEKLFF. The rearrangement joins TRBV2 to TRBJ1-4, with no clear D. The CDR3 runs to 12 residues. The germline V and J ends were trimmed by 5 bases and 4 bases, with 5 bases remaining between them. Looked up from germline, CDR1 is SNHLY and CDR2 is FYNNEI.

The chain links TRBV7-9 to TRBJ2-3; TRBD2 might be the D (6 bases). V gave up 5 bases and J gave up 5 bases, with 14 bases separating them. Germline V gene sequence: CDR1 SEHNR, CDR2 FQNEAQ (reference sequence). The CDR3 is made up of 14 amino acids. This CDR3 reads CASSPVEGKDTQYF. In nucleotides, the CDR3 is TGTGCCAGCAGCCCTGTGGAGGGCAAAGATACGCAGTATTTT.

The V gene is TRBV28, the J gene TRBJ2-7, with 9 bases matching TRBD1. The ends lost 6 bases at V and 2 bases at J; junction bases unmatched: 8. CDR1 is MDHEN, CDR2 SYDVKM, per germline. This CDR3 contains 15 residues. CDR3 loop: CASRHPGQGPYEQYF. CDR3 nucleotide sequence: TGTGCCAGCAGACACCCGGGACAGGGTCCCTACGAGCAGTACTTC.

CDR3 sequence (DNA): TGTGCCAGCAGCCAAGCGGGCGGGAGGGCGGAAGAGCAGTTCTTC. Its protein is CASSQAGGRAEEQFF. V and J are TRBV4-2 and TRBJ2-1, with 9 bases identical to TRBD2. The CDR3 loop spans 15 amino acids. In germline, CDR1 is LGHNA, CDR2 YNFKEQ. The J segment lost 10 bases and the V segment lost 1 base, leaving 8 bases of the junction unmatched.

The genes are TRBV27 and TRBJ1-2, with TRBD1 identical over 10 bases. CDR3 length: 15 amino acids. Trimming cost V 1 base and J 6 bases; bases outside gene matches: 5. CDR1 and CDR2 (germline): MNHEY, SMNVEV (reference sequence). CDR3 loop: CASSLFPGTGDGYTF. The CDR3 DNA follows: TGTGCCAGCAGTTTATTTCCCGGGACAGGGGATGGCTACACCTTC.

J is TRBJ2-5 and V is TRBV7-3; 9 bases agree with TRBD1. Germline V gene lookup returns CDR1 SGHTA and CDR2 FQGTGA. CDR3 length: 14 residues. Losses at the gene ends were 6 bases for V and 5 bases for J; bases not matched to a gene: 7. The CDR3 sequence: CASSYTGGKETQYF. The CDR3 DNA reads as TGTGCCAGCAGTTACACAGGGGGCAAGGAGACCCAGTACTTC.

The chain's CDR3 is CAWSVQGVSVTDTQYF. The CDR3 nucleotides read TGTGCCTGGAGTGTACAGGGCGTGTCGGTCACAGATACGCAGTATTTT. The chain has TRBV30 and TRBJ2-3; TRBD1 might be the D (6 bases). The CDR3 totals 16 residues. CDR1 and CDR2 from the germline V gene are GTSNPN and SVGIG (reference sequence). Trimming removed 0 bases from V and 2 bases from J, with 15 bases in between.

This clone came up a few times. The chain recombines TRBV5-1 with TRBJ1-2, with D unclear. Trimming pared 3 bases from V and 8 bases from J, leaving 11 bases between. The CDR3 sequence is 12 residues long. CDR1 is SGHRS and CDR2 is YFSETQ in the germline V gene. In nucleotides, the CDR3 is TGCGCCAGCAGCTCCGGAGGGTGGGGCTACACCTTC. Translating it yields CASSSGGWGYTF.

This chain joins TRBV30 and TRBJ2-7, with D hard to call. Germline V gene data show CDR1 as GTSNPN and CDR2 as SVGIG (reference sequence). The CDR3 has 11 residues. The germline V and J ends were trimmed by 3 bases and 3 bases, with 6 bases remaining between them. The CDR3 here is CAWRTGYEQYF. The CDR3 nucleotides are TGTGCCTGGAGGACGGGCTACGAGCAGTACTTC.

V usage is TRBV14 and J usage is TRBJ2-7, with TRBD2 matching 11 bases. Germline CDR1 SGHDN, CDR2 FVKESK. CDR3 length: 15 residues. J was trimmed by 2 bases and V by 4 bases; bases with no gene match: 4. In DNA, the CDR3 is TGTGCCAGCAGCCGAGGACTAGCGGGCCCCTACGAGCAGTACTTC. It specifies CASSRGLAGPYEQYF.

DNA of the CDR3: TGTGCCAGCACTCTATCAGGGGTAGGGAACACTGAAGCTTTCTTT. Amino acids: CASTLSGVGNTEAFF. The chain is built from TRBV2 and TRBJ1-1; TRBD1 might be the D (6 bases). This CDR3 is built from 15 residues. CDR1 and CDR2 (germline): SNHLY, FYNNEI. Between the trimmed V and J ends, which lost 7 bases and 1 base, there was a span of 16 bases.

J is TRBJ2-7 and V is TRBV9; weak D call: TRBD2 (6 bases). The germline V gene has CDR1 SGDLS and CDR2 YYNGEE. V was pared by 0 bases and J by 5 bases, with 18 bases between. This CDR3 is built from 16 residues. The CDR3: CASSVARGLHFDEQYF. CDR3 bases: TGTGCCAGCAGCGTAGCTCGGGGACTCCATTTCGACGAGCAGTACTTC.

The chain joins TRBV19 to TRBJ1-1, with unresolved D. V was pared by 5 bases and J by 2 bases, with 24 bases between. Germline CDR1 and CDR2: LNHDA and SQIVND (reference sequence). The CDR3 is made up of 18 amino acids. The CDR3 nucleotides are TGTGCCAGTAGTGTTTGGGGAGGTTCGTTGGTAGTCAACACTGAAGCTTTCTTT. Its protein product is CASSVWGGSLVVNTEAFF.

This clone was counted once. V usage is TRBV5-1 and J usage is TRBJ2-1; 13 bases align to TRBD2. The CDR3 runs to 18 residues. The V gene end was trimmed by 3 bases and the J gene end by 5 bases; junction bases not matched to a gene: 11. CDR1 is SGHRS, CDR2 YFSETQ, per germline. This chain's CDR3 is CASSSGLAGVGDNNEQFF. In nucleotides, the CDR3 is TGCGCCAGCAGCTCCGGACTAGCGGGAGTTGGGGATAACAATGAGCAGTTCTTC.

V and J are TRBV5-4 and TRBJ2-1; D perhaps matches TRBD2 (6 bases). V gave up 5 bases and J gave up 7 bases, with 19 bases separating them. This CDR3 is 15 amino acids long. In germline, CDR1 is SGHNT, CDR2 YYREEE (reference sequence). CDR3 nucleotide sequence: TGTGCCAGCAGGGCGGGGAAAGCCCCGGGGAATGAGCAGTTCTTC. Its translation: CASRAGKAPGNEQFF. Complete variable domain (other parts from reference TRBV5-4 and TRBJ2-1): ETGVTQSPTHLIKTRGQQVTLRCSSQSGHNTVSWYQQALGQGPQFIFQYYREEENGRGNFPPRFSGLQFPNYSSELNVNALELDDSALYLCASRAGKAPGNEQFFGPGTRLTVL.

The chain is built from TRBV4-2 and TRBJ2-1; D possibly corresponds to TRBD2 (6 bases). V lost 0 bases and J lost 8, with 23 bases in between. This CDR3 comprises 18 residues. CDR1 LGHNA and CDR2 YNFKEQ come from the germline V gene. For the CDR3, the DNA is TGTGCCAGCAGCCAAGATAGACTAGACGGGAGTAACGGCGATGAGCAGTTCTTC. Translation gives CASSQDRLDGSNGDEQFF.

J is TRBJ2-2 and V is TRBV27; D is possibly TRBD1 (5 bases). The CDR3 extends over 15 amino acids. Trimming pared 6 bases from V and 3 bases from J, leaving 14 bases between. The V gene's germline CDR1 is MNHEY and CDR2 SMNVEV (reference sequence). CDR3 coding DNA: TGTGCCAGCAGACTACAAGACAGATACACCGGGGAGCTGTTTTTT. Amino acids: CASRLQDRYTGELFF.

The rearrangement links TRBV4-1 to TRBJ2-5; 9 nucleotides agree with TRBD2. The ends lost 0 bases at V and 3 bases at J; junction bases unmatched: 5. The CDR3 sequence is 16 residues long. CDR1 is MGHRA, CDR2 YSYEKL, per germline. Written as DNA, the CDR3 is TGCGCCAGCAGCCAAGATAGGGGCGGGGGGGAAGAGACCCAGTACTTC. Protein product: CASSQDRGGGEETQYF.